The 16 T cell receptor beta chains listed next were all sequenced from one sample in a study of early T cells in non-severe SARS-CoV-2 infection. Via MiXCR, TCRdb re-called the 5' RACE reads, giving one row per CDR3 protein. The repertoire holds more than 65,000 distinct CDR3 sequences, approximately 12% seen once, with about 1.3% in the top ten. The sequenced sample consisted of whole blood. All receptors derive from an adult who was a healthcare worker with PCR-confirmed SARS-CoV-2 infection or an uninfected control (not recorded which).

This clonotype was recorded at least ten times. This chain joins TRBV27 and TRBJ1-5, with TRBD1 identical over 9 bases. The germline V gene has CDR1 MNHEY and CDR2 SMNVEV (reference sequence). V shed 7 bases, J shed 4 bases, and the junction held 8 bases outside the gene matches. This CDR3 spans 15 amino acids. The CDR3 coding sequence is TGTGCCAGCAAAAAGGACAGGGGCCTAAATCAGCCCCAGCATTTT. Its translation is CASKKDRGLNQPQHF.

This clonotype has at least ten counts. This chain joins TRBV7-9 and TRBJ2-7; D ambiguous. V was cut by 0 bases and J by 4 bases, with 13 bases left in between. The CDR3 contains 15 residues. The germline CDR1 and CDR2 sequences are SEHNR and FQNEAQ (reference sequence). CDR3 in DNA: TGTGCCAGCAGCTTAGCGGGCGGAACCTCGTACGAGCAGTACTTC. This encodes CASSLAGGTSYEQYF. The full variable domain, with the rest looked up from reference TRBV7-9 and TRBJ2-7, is DTGVSQNPRHKITKRGQNVTFRCDPISEHNRLYWYRQTLGQGPEFLTYFQNEAQLEKSRLLSDRFSAERPKGSFSTLEIQRTEQGDSAMYLCASSLAGGTSYEQYFGPGTRLTVT.

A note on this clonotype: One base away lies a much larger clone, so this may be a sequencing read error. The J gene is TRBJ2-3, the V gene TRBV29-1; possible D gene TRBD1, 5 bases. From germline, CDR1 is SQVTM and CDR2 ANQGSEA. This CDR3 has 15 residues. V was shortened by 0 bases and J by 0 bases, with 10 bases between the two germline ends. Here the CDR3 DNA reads TGCAGCGTTGAAGACCCGCAGGGAAGCACAGATACGCAGTATTTT. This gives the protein CSVEDPQGSTDTQYF.

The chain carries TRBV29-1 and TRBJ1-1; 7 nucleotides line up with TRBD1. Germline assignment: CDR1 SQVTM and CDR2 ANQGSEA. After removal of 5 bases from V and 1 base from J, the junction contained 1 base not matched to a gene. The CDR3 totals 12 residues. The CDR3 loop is CSVRTGNTEAFF. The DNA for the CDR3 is TGCAGCGTTAGGACAGGGAACACTGAAGCTTTCTTT.

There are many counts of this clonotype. As DNA, the CDR3 is TGTGCCAGCAGCTTAGACCAGGCTACGAACACCGGGGAGCTGTTTTTT. This gives the protein CASSLDQATNTGELFF. This chain uses TRBV7-2 with TRBJ2-2; D gene ambiguous. The V end was cut by 1 base, the J end by 0 bases, with 9 bases between. Per the germline V gene, CDR1 is SGHTA and CDR2 is FQGNSA. The CDR3 totals 16 residues.

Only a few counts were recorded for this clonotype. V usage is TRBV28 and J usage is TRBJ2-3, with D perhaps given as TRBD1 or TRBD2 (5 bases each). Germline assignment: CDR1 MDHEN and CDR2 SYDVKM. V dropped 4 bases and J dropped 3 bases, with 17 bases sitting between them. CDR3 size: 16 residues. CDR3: CASSSAGAEATDTQYF. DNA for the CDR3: TGTGCCAGCAGTTCCGCCGGGGCCGAGGCAACAGATACGCAGTATTTT.

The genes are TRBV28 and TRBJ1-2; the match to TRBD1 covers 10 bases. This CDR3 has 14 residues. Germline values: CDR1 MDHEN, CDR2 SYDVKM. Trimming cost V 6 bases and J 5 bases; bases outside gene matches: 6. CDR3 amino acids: CASSRTGGLYGYTF. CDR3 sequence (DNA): TGTGCCAGCAGCCGGACAGGGGGGCTGTATGGCTACACCTTC.

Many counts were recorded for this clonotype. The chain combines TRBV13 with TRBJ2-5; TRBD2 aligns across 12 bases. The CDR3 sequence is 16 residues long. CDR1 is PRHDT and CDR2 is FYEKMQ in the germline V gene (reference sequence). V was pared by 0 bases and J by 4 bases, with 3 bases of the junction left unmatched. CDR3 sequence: CASSLGRLAGAETQYF. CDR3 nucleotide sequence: TGTGCCAGCAGCTTAGGCCGACTAGCGGGAGCAGAGACCCAGTACTTC.

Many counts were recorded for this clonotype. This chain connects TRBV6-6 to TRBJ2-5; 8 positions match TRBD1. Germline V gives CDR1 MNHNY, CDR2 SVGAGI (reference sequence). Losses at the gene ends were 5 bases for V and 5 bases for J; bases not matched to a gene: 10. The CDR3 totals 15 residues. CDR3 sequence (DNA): TGTGCCAGCAGTCCCCTGCAGGGGGCGGAGGAGACCCAGTACTTC. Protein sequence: CASSPLQGAEETQYF.

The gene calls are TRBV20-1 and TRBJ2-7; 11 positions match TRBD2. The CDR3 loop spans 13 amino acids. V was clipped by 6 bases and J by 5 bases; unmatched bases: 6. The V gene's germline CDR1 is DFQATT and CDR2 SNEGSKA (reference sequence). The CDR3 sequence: CSAKLAGDHEQYF. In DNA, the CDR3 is TGCAGTGCAAAACTAGCGGGAGACCACGAGCAGTACTTC.

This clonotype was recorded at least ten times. The CDR3 bases are TGTGCCAGCAGCGGAGGGGACATAAATTCACCCCTCCACTTT. Protein product: CASSGGDINSPLHF. This chain links TRBV9 with TRBJ1-6, with D perhaps TRBD1 (6 bases). Trimming shortened V by 3 bases and J by 7 bases, and 11 bases separated the two germline ends. The length of the CDR3 is 14 residues. Germline V CDR1 and CDR2: SGDLS, YYNGEE.

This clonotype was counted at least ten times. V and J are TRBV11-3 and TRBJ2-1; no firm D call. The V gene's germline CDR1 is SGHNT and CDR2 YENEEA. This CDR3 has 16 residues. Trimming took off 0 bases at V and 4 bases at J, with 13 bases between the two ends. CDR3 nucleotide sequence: TGTGCCAGCAGCTTAGATCGAGGTCGTGCGTACAATGAGCAGTTCTTC. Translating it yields CASSLDRGRAYNEQFF.

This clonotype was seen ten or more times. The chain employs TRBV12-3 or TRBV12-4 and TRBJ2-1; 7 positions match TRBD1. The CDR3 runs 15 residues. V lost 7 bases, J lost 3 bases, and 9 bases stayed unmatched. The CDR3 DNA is TGTGCCAGCACCTTAGGGGGCACTAACTACAATGAGCAGTTCTTC. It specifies CASTLGGTNYNEQFF.

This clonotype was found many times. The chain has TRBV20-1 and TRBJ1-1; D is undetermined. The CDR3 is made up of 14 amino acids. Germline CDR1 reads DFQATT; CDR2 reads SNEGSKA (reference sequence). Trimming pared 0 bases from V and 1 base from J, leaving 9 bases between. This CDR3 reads CSARDLLGNTEAFF. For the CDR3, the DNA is TGCAGTGCTAGAGATCTGTTGGGGAACACTGAAGCTTTCTTT.

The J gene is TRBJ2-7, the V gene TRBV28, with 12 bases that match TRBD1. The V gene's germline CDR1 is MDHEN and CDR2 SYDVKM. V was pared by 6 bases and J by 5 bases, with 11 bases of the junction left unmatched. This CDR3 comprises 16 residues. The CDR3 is CASSRGQGAMWNEQYF. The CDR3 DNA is TGTGCCAGCAGCCGGGGACAGGGGGCCATGTGGAACGAGCAGTACTTC.

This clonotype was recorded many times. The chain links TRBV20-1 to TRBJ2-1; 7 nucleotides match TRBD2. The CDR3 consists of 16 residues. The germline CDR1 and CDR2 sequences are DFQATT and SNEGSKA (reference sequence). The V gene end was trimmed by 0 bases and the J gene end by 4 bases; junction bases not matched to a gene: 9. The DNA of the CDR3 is TGCAGTGCTAGAGACCGCTTCAGCGGGACTTACAATGAGCAGTTCTTC. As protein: CSARDRFSGTYNEQFF.